This T cell receptor (beta chain) was sequenced during a study of blood T cells in healthy people across ages. Findings and limits, study-wide: Significant beta diversity loss was already apparent by age about 42, declining roughly linearly.

A J-beta primer mix and a sample-barcoded 5' primer were used in a second PCR of roughly 6 to 11 cycles. Researchers report that each sample yielded at least 2.5 million CDR3-containing paired-end reads. TCRdb redid the calling of the 5' RACE reads with MiXCR, one entry per CDR3 protein. The data show 1.5 million to 2 million distinct CDR3 sequences, with approximately 28% seen just once and approximately 7.7% held by the top ten. V gave up 2 bases and J gave up 2 bases, with 7 bases separating them. The CDR3 is 12 amino acids. CDR1 is SQVTM and CDR2 is ANQGSEA in the germline V gene. Many counts were recorded for this clonotype. Its antigen is unknown. The study isolated at least 6 million PBMCs from each sample.

The source is a woman aged 30 to 39 in good health. The genes are TRBV29-1 and TRBJ2-7; D assignment may be TRBD1 or TRBD2 (5 bases each). The source material was blood. The CDR3 DNA is TGCAGCGTTGAACGGGGACCCTACGAGCAGTACTTC. Encoded protein: CSVERGPYEQYF.